This entry features one T cell receptor beta chain sequence. What it binds is not known. A sample-barcoded 5' primer and a J-beta primer mix were used in a second PCR of about 6 to 11 cycles. Each TCR beta cDNA got a 12-nucleotide random molecular identifier. TCRdb itself ran the 5' RACE reads through MiXCR, one entry per CDR3 protein. The profile covers 1.5 million or so distinct CDR3 sequences, with approximately 43% appearing a single time and approximately 4% taken by the ten largest. From germline, CDR1 is DFQATT and CDR2 SNEGSKA (reference sequence). The V end was cut by 1 base, the J end by 6 bases, with 3 bases between. The CDR3 spans 10 residues. This sample was included in a study of blood T cells in healthy people across ages. Whole-study results and caveats: Possibly, changes in expanded clonotypes were confounded because donor CMV status was unknown.

The V and J genes are TRBV20-1 and TRBJ1-1, with D unresolved. Source material: blood. This receptor was identified in a woman aged 18-35 years in good health. CDR3 sequence: CSARGAEAFF. Written as DNA, the CDR3 is TGCAGTGCTAGAGGGGCTGAAGCTTTCTTT.